This T cell receptor (beta chain) was profiled in a study of shared clonotypes between healthy human individuals. Clones were sequenced by immunoSEQ multiplex PCR, and TCRdb holds only the in-frame ones, with some missing. The sample consists of around 2,000,000 clones, approximately 95% of them appearing once. The CDR3 contains 16 residues. The V end lost 2 bases, the J end lost 3 bases, and 18 bases lay between the germline ends. Per germline, CDR1 SGHRS and CDR2 YFSETQ. Sequences were obtained from naive CD4+ T cells sorted from blood. Subset given: CD45RA+ positively selected. The J gene is TRBJ2-7, the V gene TRBV5-1; D unclear. The clonotype was recovered from a man aged 18 to 35 in good health. The CDR3 coding sequence is TGCGCCAGCAGCTTTAGTCCACCCAACTTCGGCTACGAGCAGTACTTC. Its translation: CASSFSPPNFGYEQYF.